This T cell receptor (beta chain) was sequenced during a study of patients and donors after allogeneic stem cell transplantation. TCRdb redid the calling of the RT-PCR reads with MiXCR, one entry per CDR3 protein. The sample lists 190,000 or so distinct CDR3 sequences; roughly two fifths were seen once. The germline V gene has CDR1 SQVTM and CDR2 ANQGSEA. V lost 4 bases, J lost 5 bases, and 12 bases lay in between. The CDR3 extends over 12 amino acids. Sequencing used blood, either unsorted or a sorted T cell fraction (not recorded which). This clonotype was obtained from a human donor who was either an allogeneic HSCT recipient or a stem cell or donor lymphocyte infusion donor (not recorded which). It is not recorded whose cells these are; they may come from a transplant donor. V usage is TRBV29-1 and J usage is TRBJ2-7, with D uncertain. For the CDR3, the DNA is TGCAGCGTTGGAAAGGAGCTAAACGAGCAGTACTTC. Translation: CSVGKELNEQYF.